The 18 T cell receptor beta chains below were found in one sample sequenced in a study of shared clonotypes between healthy human individuals. Clones were read by immunoSEQ multiplex PCR, and TCRdb kept only the in-frame ones, dropping some. The table shows some 200,000 clones, with around 63% occurring only once. Material for sequencing was memory CD4+ T cells sorted from blood. Subset here: CD45RA-negative fraction. Every receptor here comes from a man younger than 40 in good health.

This clone was recorded many times. The chain uses TRBV20-1 and TRBJ2-1; D is possibly TRBD2 (5 bases). The CDR3 covers 11 residues. The V and J ends lost 5 bases and 9 bases respectively, with 11 bases between them. Germline lookup yields CDR1 DFQATT and CDR2 SNEGSKA (reference sequence). The CDR3 loop is CSARPRVEQFF. The CDR3, as DNA: TGCAGTGCTCGCCCGAGGGTTGAGCAGTTCTTC.

The chain joins TRBV10-2 to TRBJ2-7, with 10 bases fitting TRBD2. With 6 bases clipped from V and 5 bases from J, the junction kept 10 bases outside the gene matches. Germline values: CDR1 WSHSY, CDR2 SAAADI. This CDR3 region has 15 residues. The DNA of the CDR3 is TGCGCCAGCAGAGACCCGGGACTAGCGAAAAACGAGCAGTACTTC. Its protein is CASRDPGLAKNEQYF.

In its sample, this clone was seen once. The CDR3 DNA follows: TGTGCCAGCAGGCTGGACAGTTTCAATGAGCAGTTCTTC. It encodes CASRLDSFNEQFF. The V and J genes are TRBV5-5 and TRBJ2-1; tentatively, D is TRBD1 (6 bases). This CDR3 has 13 amino acids. V lost 5 bases, J lost 6 bases, and 12 bases lay in between. CDR1 SGHKS and CDR2 YYEKEE come from the germline V gene (reference sequence).

A note on this clone: Other nucleotide sequences in the sample specify the same CDR3. This chain links TRBV11-2 with TRBJ2-1; perhaps TRBD1 as D (6 bases). Germline CDR1 is SGHAT and CDR2 is FQNNGV. CDR3 length: 13 amino acids. Trimming cost V 3 bases and J 5 bases, with 8 bases left between them. This CDR3 is CASSLGHNNEQFF. DNA of the CDR3: TGTGCCAGCAGCTTGGGACACAACAATGAGCAGTTCTTC.

The table lists this clone with a count of one. The rearrangement joins TRBV6-5 to TRBJ2-4; possible D gene TRBD2, 7 bases. This CDR3 region has 16 residues. CDR1 is MNHEY and CDR2 is SVGAGI in the germline V gene. The V end lost 2 bases, the J end lost 1 base, and 12 bases lay between the germline ends. This CDR3 is CASSYGGALAKNIQYF. The DNA of the CDR3 is TGTGCCAGCAGTTACGGGGGGGCTCTGGCCAAAAACATTCAGTACTTC.

The CDR3 protein is CASSVIQANTGELFF. The CDR3 DNA reads TGTGCCAGCAGTGTTATCCAGGCGAACACCGGGGAGCTGTTTTTT. The rearrangement uses TRBV6-1 and TRBJ2-2; D is uncertain. Germline loops: CDR1 MNHNS, CDR2 SASEGT. The CDR3 is 15 residues long. V lost 4 bases, J lost 0 bases, and 9 bases lay in between.

The chain uses TRBV15 and TRBJ2-5; 13 bases are a match to TRBD2. The junction had 8 bases not matched to a gene; V was cut back by 1 base and J by 9 bases. Germline V gene lookup returns CDR1 LNHNV and CDR2 YYDKDF (reference sequence). The CDR3 has 16 amino acids. The CDR3 coding sequence is TGTGCCACCAGCAGAGCTAGGACTAGCGGGAGTGCGGCCCAGTACTTC. Translated, it gives CATSRARTSGSAAQYF.

J is TRBJ2-7 and V is TRBV7-8; D is unclear. Per germline, CDR1 SGHVS and CDR2 FQNEAQ. V gave up 1 base and J gave up 3 bases, with 7 bases separating them. This CDR3 contains 13 residues. The CDR3 DNA follows: TGTGCCAGCAGCTTAGACACTTTCTACGAGCAGTACTTC. Its protein is CASSLDTFYEQYF.

This chain connects TRBV13 to TRBJ2-1; TRBD2 aligns across 7 bases. Germline V lookup: CDR1 PRHDT, CDR2 FYEKMQ (reference sequence). V lost 6 bases and J lost 4; bases outside the gene matches: 9. This CDR3 is 15 amino acids long. The DNA of the CDR3 is TGTGCCAGCAGATATGCGGGAGTTGGGTACAATGAGCAGTTCTTC. It codes for CASRYAGVGYNEQFF.

The gene calls are TRBV2 and TRBJ1-4, with unresolved D. Germline assignment: CDR1 SNHLY and CDR2 FYNNEI. The CDR3 is 15 residues long. V was trimmed by 2 bases and J by 0 bases, leaving 7 bases between them. The DNA of the CDR3 is TGTGCCAGCAGTGAAAGGACGGCAACTAATGAAAAACTGTTTTTT. Residues: CASSERTATNEKLFF.

The rearrangement links TRBV6-1 to TRBJ2-3; TRBD2 matches at 9 bases. The CDR3 runs to 15 residues. V shed 6 bases and J 1 base; nucleotides not matched to a gene: 5. The germline V gene has CDR1 MNHNS and CDR2 SASEGT. DNA of the CDR3: TGTGCCAGCAGCTTAGCGGGAGTGGGCACAGATACGCAGTATTTT. It is translated as CASSLAGVGTDTQYF.

The chain combines TRBV2 with TRBJ1-5; 8 nucleotides line up with TRBD1. The CDR3 has 12 amino acids. Germline V gene data show CDR1 as SNHLY and CDR2 as FYNNEI. V lost 8 bases, J lost 9 bases, and 6 bases stayed unmatched. The CDR3 DNA sequence: TGTGCCAGCCAAACACAGGGGGTGCCCCAGCATTTT. This sequence encodes CASQTQGVPQHF.

The chain carries TRBV5-1 and TRBJ2-7, with 9 bases aligning to TRBD1. The CDR3 is 14 amino acids. Germline V CDR1 and CDR2: SGHRS, YFSETQ. J lost 0 bases, V lost 4 bases, and 2 bases had no gene match. CDR3 amino acids: CASSGTGSSYEQYF. Written as DNA, the CDR3 is TGCGCCAGCAGCGGGACAGGGAGCTCCTACGAGCAGTACTTC.

This chain joins TRBV19 and TRBJ2-2; D is undetermined. This CDR3 spans 15 amino acids. Trimming shortened V by 3 bases and J by 6 bases, and 14 bases separated the two germline ends. The V gene's germline CDR1 is LNHDA and CDR2 SQIVND (reference sequence). Written as DNA, the CDR3 is TGTGCCAGTAGTATTGGTGCCGTAGGCGCCGGGGAGCTGTTTTTT. Encoded protein: CASSIGAVGAGELFF.

J is TRBJ2-7 and V is TRBV6-6; 8 bases map to TRBD1. The germline gives CDR1 MNHNY, CDR2 SVGAGI (reference sequence). The CDR3 runs to 15 residues. V was clipped by 3 bases and J by 2 bases; unmatched bases: 6. In DNA, the CDR3 is TGTGCCAGCAGTTATGACAGGGGAAAGGCCTACGAGCAGTACTTC. Its translation is CASSYDRGKAYEQYF.

The chain links TRBV7-3 to TRBJ2-1; TRBD2 matches at 7 bases. Germline V gene lookup returns CDR1 SGHTA and CDR2 FQGTGA. The ends lost 5 bases at V and 8 bases at J; junction bases unmatched: 15. The CDR3 spans 16 residues. Here the CDR3 reads CASSQAAGAGLHEQFF. CDR3 nucleotides: TGTGCCAGCAGCCAAGCCGCGGGAGCGGGACTACATGAGCAGTTCTTC.

V and J are TRBV11-2 and TRBJ1-2, with a weak D call TRBD1 (6 bases). The ends were cut back, 6 bases at V and 1 base at J, with 21 bases in the middle. CDR1 and CDR2 from the germline V gene are SGHAT and FQNNGV. This CDR3 spans 17 amino acids. The CDR3 DNA reads as TGTGCCAGCAGATCTCCGGGACAAAAAGCCAGTAACTATGGCTACACCTTC. It is translated as CASRSPGQKASNYGYTF.

The rearrangement uses TRBV4-3 and TRBJ2-2, with 14 bases fitting TRBD2. Losses at the gene ends were 4 bases for V and 5 bases for J; bases not matched to a gene: 9. The CDR3 is 18 residues long. Per germline, CDR1 LGHNA and CDR2 YSLEER. The CDR3 reads CASSPWGLAGVRTGELFF. The CDR3 DNA follows: TGCGCCAGCAGCCCATGGGGACTAGCGGGAGTTCGGACCGGGGAGCTGTTTTTT.